This T cell receptor beta chain was recorded in a study of PD-1 blockade in classical Hodgkin lymphoma. Time point in this sample: cycle 4 day 1 (C4D1), after less than seven weeks of nivolumab. Brentuximab vedotin exposure varied, and every patient relapsed after autologous stem cell transplantation. The ends were cut back, 0 bases at V and 6 bases at J, with 10 bases in the middle. Germline assignment: CDR1 SGHDT and CDR2 YYEEEE. CDR3 length: 13 amino acids. Clones were sequenced by immunoSEQ multiplex PCR, and TCRdb holds only the in-frame ones, with some missing. The table has tens of thousands of clones, about 90% seen once. As regards this clone: Antigen specificity is unknown.

Findings of the study overall: There was a significant rise in CD4+ TCR diversity by C4D1, with no such rise for CD8+. Patients with an early start, nivolumab under 1 year after ASCT, were excluded. With respect to the repertoire differences, their causes, possibly disease activity or prior therapy, remain undefined. At baseline, newly diagnosed patients reportedly showed less TCR diversity than healthy donors.

The sequence was collected from a human donor with classical Hodgkin lymphoma. The chain is built from TRBV5-6 and TRBJ2-7; no firm D call. The sequences come from peripheral blood mononuclear cells (PBMCs), collected before the fourth cycle of nivolumab. CDR3 nucleotides: TGTGCCAGCAGCTTGGGTAGATCCCCCGAGCAGTACTTC. It translates to CASSLGRSPEQYF.